One and the same sample provided the 3 T cell receptor beta chains below, sequenced in a study of shared clonotypes between healthy human individuals. Data came from immunoSEQ multiplex PCR; TCRdb stores just in-frame clones and leaves some out. This table holds roughly 2,000,000 clones, 85% to 95% found once. Only CD45RO-negative cells positively selected for CCR7 counted as naive CD8 cells, so terminally differentiated effector memory CD45RA+ cells were excluded. Specimen: naive CD8+ T cells sorted from blood. All receptors derive from a man between 18 and 29 years old in good health.

The J gene is TRBJ2-1, the V gene TRBV2; 9 nucleotides line up with TRBD2. Germline V CDR1 and CDR2: SNHLY, FYNNEI. Trimming removed 6 bases from V and 7 bases from J; junction bases left unmatched: 10. CDR3 length equals 15 residues. This chain's CDR3 is CASRAGSGRINEQFF. The CDR3 nucleotides are TGTGCCAGCAGAGCCGGCAGCGGGAGGATTAATGAGCAGTTCTTC.

In the case of this clone: Other DNA sequences in the sample encode the same CDR3. This chain links TRBV5-4 with TRBJ2-7; D may be TRBD1 (5 bases). CDR3 size: 13 residues. Germline V gene sequence: CDR1 SGHNT, CDR2 YYREEE (reference sequence). V was trimmed by 2 bases and J by 1 base, leaving 7 bases between them. As DNA, the CDR3 is TGTGCCAGCAGCTTTGACAGATCCTACGAGCAGTACTTC. It yields the protein CASSFDRSYEQYF.

The chain is built from TRBV7-9 and TRBJ2-3, with D uncertain. V was cut by 1 base and J by 0 bases, with 8 bases left in between. From germline, CDR1 is SEHNR and CDR2 FQNEAQ (reference sequence). The CDR3 loop spans 15 amino acids. The CDR3, as DNA: TGTGCCAGCAGCTTAGTGCCGGACAGCACAGATACGCAGTATTTT. Amino acids: CASSLVPDSTDTQYF. The full variable domain, in which reference TRBV7-9 and TRBJ2-3 provide the parts outside the CDR3, is DTGVSQNPRHKITKRGQNVTFRCDPISEHNRLYWYRQTLGQGPEFLTYFQNEAQLEKSRLLSDRFSAERPKGSFSTLEIQRTEQGDSAMYLCASSLVPDSTDTQYFGPGTRLTVL.